This T cell receptor beta chain stems from a study of T cells in Graves' hyperthyroidism and ophthalmopathy (dated by TCRdb to the late 2010s). For the study in its entirety: Peripheral blood samples were taken at initial diagnosis, before any treatment was given. A discovery cohort of 95 to 100 patients, roughly 45 with Graves' ophthalmopathy and about 58 with stable Graves' hyperthyroidism, was used to find distinguishing TCR V-J signatures. The paper reports TCR Vbeta CDR3 sequencing of over 130 peripheral blood samples: approximately 43 ophthalmopathy, 70 to 85 hyperthyroidism and approximately 17 progressor patients. Whether ophthalmopathy could be predicted prospectively was tested in an independent validation cohort made up of 18 to 20 hyperthyroidism patients plus 17 patients who later progressed to ophthalmopathy. Following sampling, methimazole starting at 30 mg daily was given to hyperthyroidism patients, and high-dose intravenous methylprednisolone was given to ophthalmopathy patients. The 90 or so discovery patients were randomly split 7:3 into training and test sets. The study also compared thyroid tissue and blood T-cell repertoires from five or six Graves' hyperthyroidism patients.

A few counts support this clonotype. Its antigen is currently not known. Base qualities are missing; no much larger clone stands one base away. What the research found in general, with its limitations: Blood samples also contained most of the expanded thyroid clonotypes (frequency above 0.001), which suggests that blood repertoires may reflect thyroid immune responses. Sample size was not statistically predetermined, and blinding of investigators to group allocation was not performed. Ophthalmopathy was separated from stable hyperthyroidism by a 13 V-J signature model, with 87.88% sensitivity and about 81% specificity obtained in cross-validation and 80%/75% obtained in testing. During validation, the model predicted progression to ophthalmopathy a median of around six months ahead of onset, with almost 71% sensitivity and 72% to 80% specificity.

Amplification of TCR beta CDR3 regions was carried out from RNA transcripts. The first round of RT-PCR for the TCR CDR3 was performed with the HTBI primer set and the Qiagen OneStep RT-PCR kit. The libraries were constructed in a second round of multiplex PCR and then size-selected and purified. Paired-end sequencing of the libraries was performed with 100 bp reads on an Illumina HiSeq2000. Regarding the original processing steps: SOAPnuke was used to process the raw data, removing reads that contained adapters or uncalled bases, had a mean Phred below 15, or lacked an exact match to the constant primer or identifier. High-quality paired reads were merged with COPE v1.2.5, and unique nucleotide sequences were defined as clonotypes. Clonotypes were aligned to IMGT TRBV, TRBD and TRBJ reference segments using MiTCR v1.1. Analysis was restricted to V-J combinations with a frequency above 0.0001, which covered about 99% of repertoires. A TCS score was defined as the ratio of F50 (clonal expansion) to E x V (chaos), with BLOSUM62-based TCRdist applied between CDR3 peptides within each V-J. Welch's t-statistics and random forest reduced 514 V-J features to about 12, which were used in a naive Bayes classifier (R e1071). TCRdb reanalyzed the raw reads on its own, using fastp at Q25 for trimming and MiXCR for clone calling, and kept in-frame beta chains. Merged by CDR3 protein, the rows form single entries marked with the most common genes and DNA. None of the V and J calls come from the authors' own analysis; TCRdb made them. Present in this sample are roughly 640,000 distinct CDR3 sequences, approximately 15% of which were seen just once. The ten largest clones take up around 3.5% of the sample.

Ophthalmopathy patients had moderately to severely active disease, Clinical Activity Score of at least 3, NOSPECS grade of at least 4, and duration under 3 months. Patients with uncontrolled infections, other autoimmune diseases, pregnancy or lactation were excluded. Diagnoses were based on clinical symptoms, serum thyroxine and TRAb, thyroid ultrasound and orbital computed tomography. PBMCs were separated from roughly 9.6 ml of fresh peripheral blood using Ficoll-Paque density gradient centrifugation. Trizol reagent was used to extract total RNA, and RNA quality was then checked on an Agilent 2100 Bioanalyzer. Trimmed from V: 4 bases; trimmed from J: 3 bases; junction bases lacking a gene match: 6. The CDR3 goes from the cysteine to the phenylalanine over 14 residues. Only CDR3 DNA is held: 42 bases, read in frame from base 1. Per the germline V gene, SGHRS is the CDR1 and YFSETQ is the CDR2.

Input material: blood. The source of this sequence is a woman between 40 and 55 years old with Graves' ophthalmopathy. Here the chain combines TRBV5-1 and TRBJ2-7, with TRBD1 matching 8 junction bases. The DNA is TGCGCCAGCAGCAAGGACAGGGCGCACTACGAGCAGTACTTC. It specifies CASSKDRAHYEQYF.